This TCR beta chain originates from a study of T cell responses to AZD1222 COVID-19 vaccine. Overall study findings and caveats: Regions 160-218 and 743-854 held dominance among vaccine-associated CD4 TCRs, which spanned spike. Most donors were white British, females outnumbered males, and clonal diversity was possibly underestimated.

Clones were read by immunoSEQ multiplex PCR, and TCRdb kept only the in-frame ones, dropping some. The sample includes 150,000 to 200,000 clones, 92% seen only once; the top ten take 1.3%. With V trimmed by 6 bases and J by 0 bases, 6 bases remained unmatched. Germline CDR1 is MNHEY and CDR2 is SMNVEV (reference sequence). The CDR3 runs to 15 residues. Remarks on this clone: Its target is not known.

The origin of this receptor is an adult who received the AZD1222 COVID-19 vaccine. The chain recombines TRBV27 with TRBJ2-3; 7 nucleotides agree with TRBD2. The material was peripheral blood, obtained 28 days after the second AZD1222 dose. CDR3 in amino acids: CASSLISGSTDTQYF. The CDR3 nucleotides are TGTGCCAGCAGCCTAATTAGCGGGAGCACAGATACGCAGTATTTT.